The clone carrying this TCR beta chain was counted once. This sample is drawn from a study of CD8+ T cells in alopecia areata. Study in general: The tofacitinib course ran for 6 to 18 months and was followed by 6 months off drug.

The CDR3 covers 12 residues. With 0 bases removed from V and 7 bases from J, the gap between germline ends came to 4 bases. In germline, CDR1 is SGHDT, CDR2 YYEEEE. RNA, once extracted, was reverse transcribed into cDNA for use as the sequencing template. TCRdb's copy holds only in-frame clones and misses some; the assay was immunoSEQ multiplex PCR. The sample consists of about 170,000 clones, 58% of them appearing once. The treatment here: oral pan-JAK inhibitor, 5-10 mg twice daily. The sample here was CD4+ T cells sorted from blood, taken at week 56, from a patient treated with tofacitinib. The chain is built from TRBV5-6 and TRBJ2-2; D unresolved. This clonotype was sampled from a human donor with alopecia areata. The CDR3: CASSLVGGELFF. Written as DNA, the CDR3 is TGTGCCAGCAGCTTGGTAGGCGGGGAGCTGTTTTTT. The whole variable domain, filled in from reference TRBV5-6 and TRBJ2-2, reads DAGVTQSPTHLIKTRGQQVTLRCSPKSGHDTVSWYQQALGQGPQFIFQYYEEEERQRGNFPDRFSGHQFPNYSSELNVNALLLGDSALYLCASSLVGGELFFGEGSRLTVL.